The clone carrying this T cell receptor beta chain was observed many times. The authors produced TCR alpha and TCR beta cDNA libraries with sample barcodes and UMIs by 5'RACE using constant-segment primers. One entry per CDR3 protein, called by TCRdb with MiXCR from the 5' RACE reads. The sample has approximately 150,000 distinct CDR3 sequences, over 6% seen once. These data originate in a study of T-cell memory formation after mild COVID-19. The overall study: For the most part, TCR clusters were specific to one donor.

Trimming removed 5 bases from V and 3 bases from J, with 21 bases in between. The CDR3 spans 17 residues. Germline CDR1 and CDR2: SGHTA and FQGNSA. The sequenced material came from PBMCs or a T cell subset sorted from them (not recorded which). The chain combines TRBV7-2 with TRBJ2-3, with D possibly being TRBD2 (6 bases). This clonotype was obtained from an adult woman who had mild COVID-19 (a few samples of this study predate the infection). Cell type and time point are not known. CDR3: CASSHPGGGGKTDTQYF. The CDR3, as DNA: TGTGCCAGCAGCCATCCTGGCGGAGGCGGGAAGACAGATACGCAGTATTTT.